The rows below give T cell receptor beta chains drawn from one sample of a study of shared clonotypes between healthy human individuals. Only in-frame clones appear in the TCRdb table, and some are missing; sequencing was by immunoSEQ multiplex PCR. The sample lists under 350,000 clones, around nine tenths occurring once. Input material: memory CD8+ T cells sorted from blood. These receptors originate from a man between 18 and 35 years old in good health. Each CDR3 is given with its conserved first and last residue. D genes are given only for firm matches. Size tells how often a clone was seen (once, few, many) or the class of an expanded clone, and some rows leave it out.

J: TRBJ1-1; V: TRBV4-1; size: NA; D: NA; CDR3: CASRTDTEAFF; DNA: TGCGCCAGCAGGACCGACACTGAAGCTTTCTTT
J: TRBJ2-2; V: TRBV10-1; size: NA; D: NA; CDR3: CASSDRENTGELFF; DNA: TGCGCCAGCAGTGACAGGGAGAACACCGGGGAGCTGTTTTTT
J: TRBJ2-2; V: TRBV27; size: NA; D: TRBD1; CDR3: CASSPGQGSGELFF; DNA: TGTGCCAGCAGCCCGGGACAGGGGTCCGGGGAGCTGTTTTTT
J: TRBJ2-7; V: TRBV27; size: NA; D: NA; CDR3: CASSLTNTYYEQYF; DNA: TGTGCCAGCAGTTTAACCAACACCTACTACGAGCAGTACTTC
J: TRBJ2-7; V: TRBV27; size: NA; D: NA; CDR3: CASSPWTGRYEQYF; DNA: TGTGCCAGCAGCCCTTGGACTGGCCGCTACGAGCAGTACTTC
J: TRBJ2-1; V: TRBV29-1; size: NA; D: NA; CDR3: CSVEDPRVVEQFF; DNA: TGCAGCGTTGAAGATCCCAGGGTAGTTGAGCAGTTCTTC
J: TRBJ2-1; V: TRBV29-1; size: NA; D: NA; CDR3: CSVLAKHNEQFF; DNA: TGCAGCGTCTTAGCGAAGCACAATGAGCAGTTCTTC
J: TRBJ2-2; V: TRBV28; size: few; D: TRBD1; CDR3: CASSPEGAPGELFF; DNA: TGTGCCAGCAGTCCTGAGGGGGCCCCCGGGGAGCTGTTTTTT
J: TRBJ2-3; V: TRBV13; size: NA; D: TRBD2; CDR3: CASSSGTRPTDTQYF; DNA: TGTGCCAGCAGCTCCGGGACTAGGCCGACAGATACGCAGTATTTT
J: TRBJ2-7; V: TRBV4-3; size: NA; D: NA; CDR3: CASSQDGPPTGYAYEQYF; DNA: TGCGCCAGCAGCCAAGATGGCCCTCCCACAGGGTACGCCTACGAGCAGTACTTC
J: TRBJ2-3; V: TRBV27; size: NA; D: NA; CDR3: CASSGPSDTQYF; DNA: TGTGCCAGCAGTGGACCTAGTGATACGCAGTATTTT
J: TRBJ1-2; V: TRBV5-1; size: NA; D: TRBD1; CDR3: CASSNPGTGHGYTF; DNA: TGCGCCAGCAGTAACCCCGGGACAGGGCATGGCTACACCTTC
J: TRBJ1-1; V: TRBV18; size: NA; D: NA; CDR3: CASSPWIAIDTEAFF; DNA: TGTGCCAGCTCACCATGGATAGCTATAGACACTGAAGCTTTCTTT
J: TRBJ1-5; V: TRBV28; size: NA; D: TRBD1; CDR3: CASLGTGRRGDQPQHF; DNA: TGTGCCAGCCTGGGGACAGGGAGGCGGGGAGATCAGCCCCAGCATTTT
J: TRBJ2-7; V: TRBV2; size: NA; D: NA; CDR3: CATRGGRRYF; DNA: TGTGCCACCCGAGGGGGGCGACGATACTTC
J: TRBJ2-3; V: TRBV5-1; size: NA; D: NA; CDR3: CAIGGGPSTDTQYF; DNA: TGCGCCATCGGAGGGGGCCCGAGCACAGATACGCAGTATTTT
J: TRBJ2-3; V: TRBV5-1; size: NA; D: TRBD2; CDR3: CASSSAWEGPTDTQYF; DNA: TGCGCCAGCAGCTCGGCGTGGGAGGGTCCAACAGATACGCAGTATTTT
J: TRBJ2-7; V: TRBV10-3; size: NA; D: TRBD2; CDR3: CAITPTSGITYEQYF; DNA: TGTGCCATCACCCCGACTAGCGGGATAACCTACGAGCAGTACTTC
J: TRBJ2-1; V: TRBV13; size: NA; D: NA; CDR3: CASSLVVRRQFF; DNA: TGTGCCAGCAGCTTAGTGGTTAGGAGGCAGTTCTTC
J: TRBJ1-1; V: TRBV4-3; size: NA; D: NA; CDR3: CASSQGRQNTEAFF; DNA: TGCGCCAGCAGCCAAGGACGGCAGAACACTGAAGCTTTCTTT
J: TRBJ2-7; V: TRBV5-4; size: NA; D: TRBD1; CDR3: CASNRGGGVAEQYF; DNA: TGTGCCAGCAACAGAGGGGGCGGAGTAGCCGAGCAGTACTTC
J: TRBJ1-5; V: TRBV19; size: NA; D: NA; CDR3: CASSISGFGNQPQHF; DNA: TGTGCCAGTAGTATCTCAGGTTTCGGCAATCAGCCCCAGCATTTT
J: TRBJ1-5; V: TRBV7-9; size: once; D: NA; CDR3: CASSLGRGRRYSNQPQHF; DNA: TGTGCCAGCAGCTTAGGGAGGGGCCGGAGATATAGCAATCAGCCCCAGCATTTT
J: TRBJ2-7; V: TRBV7-3; size: NA; D: NA; CDR3: CASSRFRVPPFEQYF; DNA: TGTGCCAGCAGCCGATTCAGGGTCCCCCCGTTCGAGCAGTACTTC
J: TRBJ2-2; V: TRBV29-1; size: few; D: NA; CDR3: CSVVASCTGELFF; DNA: TGCAGCGTTGTGGCTAGCTGCACCGGGGAGCTGTTTTTT
J: TRBJ1-5; V: TRBV28; size: NA; D: NA; CDR3: CASNGQYNSNQPQHF; DNA: TGTGCCAGCAATGGACAGTACAATAGCAATCAGCCCCAGCATTTT
J: TRBJ1-2; V: TRBV4-3; size: NA; D: TRBD1; CDR3: CASSQATGGNGYTF; DNA: TGCGCCAGCAGCCAAGCTACAGGGGGCAATGGCTACACCTTC
J: TRBJ2-5; V: TRBV25-1; size: NA; D: NA; CDR3: CASSEFEGTVYQETQYF; DNA: TGTGCCAGCAGTGAATTCGAAGGGACCGTGTACCAAGAGACCCAGTACTTC
J: TRBJ2-5; V: TRBV6-5; size: NA; D: NA; CDR3: CASSYARSRETQYF; DNA: TGTGCCAGCAGTTACGCTAGGAGTCGGGAGACCCAGTACTTC
J: TRBJ1-5; V: TRBV27; size: NA; D: NA; CDR3: CASSFGFNQPQHF; DNA: TGTGCCAGCAGTTTTGGTTTTAATCAGCCCCAGCATTTT
J: TRBJ2-5; V: TRBV7-9; size: many; D: NA; CDR3: CASSQDSPRETQYF; DNA: TGTGCCAGCAGCCAAGACTCCCCTCGAGAGACCCAGTACTTC
J: TRBJ1-1; V: TRBV12-5; size: once; D: TRBD1; CDR3: CASGDTPGGGTEAFF; DNA: TGTGCTAGTGGTGATACCCCAGGGGGCGGTACTGAAGCTTTCTTT
J: TRBJ2-7; V: TRBV27; size: NA; D: NA; CDR3: CASREDSRSYEQYF; DNA: TGTGCCAGCAGGGAAGACAGTCGCTCCTACGAGCAGTACTTC
J: TRBJ2-7; V: TRBV7-6; size: NA; D: TRBD2; CDR3: CASSAVLAGAYEQYF; DNA: TGTGCCAGCAGCGCGGTCCTAGCGGGAGCCTACGAGCAGTACTTC
J: TRBJ1-6; V: TRBV6-5; size: few; D: TRBD1; CDR3: CASSYDQGEWSPLHF; DNA: TGTGCCAGCAGTTACGATCAGGGGGAGTGGTCACCCCTCCACTTT
J: TRBJ2-7; V: TRBV5-1; size: NA; D: TRBD1; CDR3: CASGSDRGNDEQYF; DNA: TGCGCCAGCGGATCCGACAGGGGGAACGACGAGCAGTACTTC
J: TRBJ2-7; V: TRBV15; size: NA; D: NA; CDR3: CATSRTWGEEQYF; DNA: TGTGCCACCAGCAGGACCTGGGGGGAGGAGCAGTACTTC